This T cell receptor (beta chain) stems from a study of T cell changes during pregnancy in multiple sclerosis. The V end lost 8 bases, the J end lost 6 bases, and 10 bases lay between the germline ends. CDR1 MNHEY and CDR2 SMNVEV come from the germline V gene (reference sequence). The CDR3 runs 12 residues. Using immunoSEQ multiplex PCR, the repertoire was profiled, and TCRdb retains in-frame clones only, with some absent. The sample consists of approximately 85,000 clones, approximately 90% of them appearing once. V usage is TRBV27 and J usage is TRBJ1-4; D perhaps matches TRBD1 (5 bases). The receptor was derived from a female donor with multiple sclerosis, enrolled in a pregnancy study. Sequencing was performed on peripheral blood, taken in the first trimester of pregnancy. The CDR3 region is CASRDLDEKLFF. Written as DNA, the CDR3 is TGTGCCAGCCGGGACTTGGATGAAAAACTGTTTTTT.